Listed below are T cell receptor beta chains from one sample, sequenced in a study of blood T cell repertoires in COVID-19. TCRdb keeps only in-frame clones here, not all; method: immunoSEQ multiplex PCR. The data show some 80,000 clones, about four fifths seen once. The sample comprised peripheral blood. All receptors derive from a woman aged 40 to 50 with active or convalescent COVID-19. CDR3s include the opening cysteine and the closing phenylalanine or tryptophan. D genes are given only for firm matches. Not every row has a clone size; where given, it reads once, few, many or a size class.

V	D	J	size	CDR3	DNA
TRBV28	-	TRBJ1-6	-	CASSRVSPLHF	TGTGCCAGCAGCAGGGTTTCACCCCTCCACTTT
TRBV7-3	TRBD1	TRBJ1-6	-	CASSSGTVRDSPLHF	TGTGCCAGCAGCTCAGGGACAGTGAGGGATTCACCCCTCCACTTT
TRBV7-9	-	TRBJ2-5	-	CASSFSPGETQYF	TGTGCCAGCAGCTTTTCGCCAGGGGAGACCCAGTACTTC
TRBV5-1	TRBD1	TRBJ1-1	-	CASSFGQGARMDTEAFF	TGCGCCAGCAGCTTCGGACAGGGGGCGCGGATGGACACTGAAGCTTTCTTT
TRBV7-9	TRBD2	TRBJ2-2	once	CASSHGASGATGELFF	TGTGCCAGCAGCCATGGGGCTAGCGGGGCGACCGGGGAGCTGTTTTTT
TRBV7-3	TRBD2	TRBJ2-7	-	CASSPSGGTIYEQYF	TGTGCCAGCAGCCCCTCTGGCGGGACTATCTACGAGCAGTACTTC
TRBV7-2	TRBD1	TRBJ1-1	-	CASSLGDRRNTEAFF	TGTGCCAGCAGCTTAGGGGACAGGAGGAACACTGAAGCTTTCTTT
TRBV28	-	TRBJ1-4	-	CAISPTSLGNEKLFF	TGTGCCATTAGCCCTACCAGTTTGGGTAATGAAAAACTGTTTTTT
TRBV30	-	TRBJ2-5	-	CAWSRGETQYF	TGTGCCTGGAGCAGGGGTGAGACCCAGTACTTC
TRBV5-6	-	TRBJ2-7	once	CASSLGGFEQYF	TGTGCCAGCAGCTTGGGAGGCTTCGAGCAGTACTTC
TRBV20-1	-	TRBJ2-1	-	CSARDEPEQFF	TGCAGTGCTAGAGATGAGCCCGAGCAGTTCTTC
TRBV7-3	TRBD2	TRBJ2-3	-	CASSLAGGMDTQYF	TGTGCCAGCAGCTTAGCGGGAGGTATGGATACGCAGTATTTT
TRBV5-3	-	TRBJ1-5	-	CARSRHDQCLPPQHF	TGTGCCAGAAGCCGACATGACCAATGCCTCCCGCCCCAGCATTTT